This passage covers 29 T cell receptor beta chains from one sample sequenced in a study of T-cell memory formation after mild COVID-19. MiXCR, applied by TCRdb to the 5' RACE reads, yields one record per CDR3 protein. The data contain tens of thousands of distinct CDR3 sequences, roughly an eighth of them seen just once; the ten biggest clones take up about 28%. The sequencing input was PBMCs or a T cell subset sorted from them (not recorded which). All receptors come from an adult woman who had mild COVID-19 (a few samples of this study predate the infection). Cell type and time point are not known.

This clonotype showed up just a few times. The chain uses TRBV27 and TRBJ2-6; D remains unclear. The germline V gene has CDR1 MNHEY and CDR2 SMNVEV (reference sequence). The V gene lost 4 bases and the J gene lost 4 bases, with 11 bases spanning the gap. The CDR3 has 15 amino acids. CDR3: CASSSLPSGANVLTF. The CDR3 DNA is TGTGCCAGCAGTTCCCTGCCCTCAGGGGCCAACGTCCTGACTTTC.

This clonotype appeared once. V gene TRBV27 combines with J gene TRBJ2-1; D not resolved. This CDR3 has 15 amino acids. CDR1 and CDR2 (germline): MNHEY, SMNVEV (reference sequence). The V end lost 0 bases, the J end lost 5 bases, and 11 bases lay between the germline ends. The CDR3, as DNA: TGTGCCAGCAGTTTATCCCGCCTCACTAACAATGAGCAGTTCTTC. Translating gives CASSLSRLTNNEQFF.

J is TRBJ2-3 and V is TRBV7-2, with a tentative D call TRBD1 (6 bases). CDR3 size: 14 residues. Germline CDR1 reads SGHTA; CDR2 reads FQGNSA. Trimming took 1 base from V and 6 from J, leaving 11 bases between them. CDR3 in DNA: TGTGCCAGCAGCTTAGGGCCAGGGGCGGATACGCAGTATTTT. It specifies CASSLGPGADTQYF.

A remark on this clonotype: A junction end diverges from the germline sequence, so it may reflect a read error. The V call is TRBV5-1, the J call TRBJ2-7; 7 bases are shared with TRBD1. The length of the CDR3 is 14 residues. The germline V gene encodes CDR1 SGHRS and CDR2 YFSETQ. CDR3 nucleotides: TGCGCCAGCAGTTTGGGGGACAGTTACTACGAGCAGTACTTC. This gives the protein CASSLGDSYYEQYF.

This clonotype was counted only a few times. The V gene is TRBV7-8, the J gene TRBJ1-1; 7 bases match TRBD1. Germline CDR1 is SGHVS and CDR2 is FQNEAQ. Trimming cost V 5 bases and J 1 base; bases outside gene matches: 10. CDR3 length: 16 residues. CDR3 sequence (DNA): TGTGCCAGCAGCGAACAGGGGCGGGTTGGGAACACTGAAGCTTTCTTT. Its translation: CASSEQGRVGNTEAFF.

This clonotype was seen a handful of times. The rearrangement links TRBV7-9 to TRBJ2-1; 13 bases align to TRBD2. CDR1 and CDR2 from the germline V gene are SEHNR and FQNEAQ (reference sequence). The CDR3 totals 14 residues. The V gene end was trimmed by 6 bases and the J gene end by 8 bases; junction bases not matched to a gene: 4. The CDR3: CASSVGLAGDEQFF. In nucleotides, the CDR3 is TGTGCCAGCAGTGTAGGACTAGCGGGAGATGAGCAGTTCTTC.

This clonotype was seen more than once but under ten times. The chain employs TRBV6-5 and TRBJ2-1, with 13 bases fitting TRBD2. The CDR3 has 15 amino acids. V gave up 5 bases and J gave up 6 bases; unmatched junction bases: 4. Germline lookup yields CDR1 MNHEY and CDR2 SVGAGI. DNA of the CDR3: TGTGCCAGCAGTCCAGGACTAGCGGGAGTCAATGAGCAGTTCTTC. As protein: CASSPGLAGVNEQFF.

The rearrangement uses TRBV6-6 and TRBJ2-3; a possible D gene is TRBD1 (6 bases). The CDR3 is 14 amino acids. Per the germline V gene, CDR1 is MNHNY and CDR2 is SVGAGI (reference sequence). Deletions cut 6 bases from V and 6 bases from J, with 16 bases between. CDR3 loop: CASSPGTSLDTQYF. CDR3 sequence (DNA): TGTGCCAGCAGCCCCGGGACATCGCTGGATACGCAGTATTTT.

The rearrangement links TRBV11-1 to TRBJ1-1; D might be TRBD1 (5 bases). Trimming pared 3 bases from V and 10 bases from J, leaving 18 bases between. The length of the CDR3 is 14 residues. The germline CDR1 and CDR2 sequences are SGHAT and FQDESV (reference sequence). CDR3 coding DNA: TGTGCCAGCAGCTTGACGGGACCCTCCGGACGAGCTTTCTTT. Amino acid sequence: CASSLTGPSGRAFF.

The table lists this clonotype with a few counts. V gene TRBV11-2 combines with J gene TRBJ2-3, with TRBD2 matching 7 bases. The junction had 4 bases not matched to a gene; V was cut back by 2 bases and J by 2 bases. Germline V gene sequence: CDR1 SGHAT, CDR2 FQNNGV. This CDR3 is 15 amino acids long. CDR3 sequence reads: CASSLSSGDTDTQYF. Here the CDR3 DNA reads TGTGCCAGCAGCTTATCGAGCGGGGACACAGATACGCAGTATTTT.

This clonotype was found a few times. The chain employs TRBV6-4 and TRBJ2-5, with TRBD2 matching over 8 bases. CDR1 is MRHNA and CDR2 is SNTAGT in the germline V gene. CDR3 length: 14 residues. V trimming: 3 bases; J trimming: 5 bases; junction bases outside the gene matches: 5. For the CDR3, the DNA is TGTGCCAGCAGTGAGGGAGCGGGAGTTGAGACCCAGTACTTC. As protein: CASSEGAGVETQYF.

This clonotype was seen only a few times. The chain joins TRBV3-1 to TRBJ2-7, with 7 positions matching TRBD2. Per the germline V gene, CDR1 is LGHDT and CDR2 is YNNKEL (reference sequence). This CDR3 is 13 amino acids long. J lost 4 bases, V lost 6 bases, and 6 bases had no gene match. The DNA of the CDR3 is TGTGCCAGCAGTTCAGGACTAGTGTACGAGCAGTACTTC. Amino acids: CASSSGLVYEQYF.

The chain is built from TRBV5-5 and TRBJ2-1, with TRBD2 identical over 7 bases. The CDR3 consists of 16 residues. Trimming at V came to 4 bases and at J to 4 bases, leaving 11 bases not matched to a gene. Germline loops: CDR1 SGHKS, CDR2 YYEKEE (reference sequence). In DNA, the CDR3 is TGTGCCAGCAGCCCCCTTTTCGAGCGGGGATACAATGAGCAGTTCTTC. Protein product: CASSPLFERGYNEQFF.

This clonotype turned up a few times. The chain uses TRBV4-1 and TRBJ1-2, with TRBD1 matching over 7 bases. CDR1 MGHRA and CDR2 YSYEKL come from the germline V gene. The V gene end was trimmed by 1 base and the J gene end by 2 bases; junction bases not matched to a gene: 4. The CDR3 extends over 15 amino acids. The CDR3 sequence is CASSQVPQGNYGYTF. CDR3 DNA sequence: TGCGCCAGCAGCCAAGTCCCACAGGGGAACTATGGCTACACCTTC.

The chain has TRBV12-3 or TRBV12-4 and TRBJ2-5; TRBD2 matches 12 bases. The CDR3 runs 18 residues. Unmatched junction bases numbered 10, after V lost 2 bases and J lost 3 bases. The CDR3 loop is CASSLTPRASGGEETQYF. As DNA, the CDR3 is TGTGCCAGCAGTTTAACCCCGCGGGCTAGCGGGGGGGAAGAGACCCAGTACTTC.

The rearrangement joins TRBV5-1 to TRBJ2-7, with D maybe TRBD2 (6 bases). CDR1 and CDR2 from the germline V gene are SGHRS and YFSETQ. V shed 1 base and J shed 7 bases, with 12 bases lying between them. The CDR3 consists of 13 residues. The CDR3 DNA reads TGCGCCAGCAGCTTGACCCCGGAGGGTGAGCAGTACTTC. It yields the protein CASSLTPEGEQYF.

This clonotype appeared a few times. V is TRBV29-1 and J is TRBJ2-1; TRBD1 matches at 11 bases. The CDR3 loop spans 14 amino acids. CDR1 is SQVTM, CDR2 ANQGSEA, per germline. V lost 5 bases to trimming and J lost 10 bases; unmatched junction nucleotides: 10. The CDR3 loop reads CSVPRGQGAMEQFF. DNA of the CDR3: TGCAGCGTTCCTCGAGGACAGGGGGCTATGGAGCAGTTCTTC.

The CDR3 reads CASSARGAGGGYTF. Here the CDR3 DNA reads TGTGCCAGCAGCGCCCGGGGGGCCGGGGGCGGCTACACCTTC. The chain employs TRBV5-4 and TRBJ1-2, with a weak D call TRBD1 (6 bases). V was pared by 4 bases and J by 8 bases, with 18 bases between. The germline gives CDR1 SGHNT, CDR2 YYREEE (reference sequence). CDR3 length: 14 residues.

This clonotype showed up just a few times. The chain employs TRBV6-5 and TRBJ2-5; D possibly matches TRBD1 or TRBD2 (5 bases each). The CDR3 covers 12 residues. The germline gives CDR1 MNHEY, CDR2 SVGAGI. Trimming took 8 bases from V and 4 from J, leaving 11 bases between them. The CDR3 sequence: CASRGTGETQYF. The CDR3 DNA sequence: TGTGCCAGCCGAGGGACGGGAGAGACCCAGTACTTC.

CDR3 amino acids: CSVEGLREQFF. The CDR3 DNA follows: TGCAGCGTTGAAGGTCTAAGGGAGCAGTTCTTC. J is TRBJ2-1 and V is TRBV29-1; no definite D call. V was pared by 1 base and J by 10 bases, with 8 bases between. The CDR3 is 11 amino acids. Germline CDR1 and CDR2: SQVTM and ANQGSEA.

This clonotype was recorded a few times. V gene TRBV11-2 combines with J gene TRBJ1-1; the D is unclear. The V gene's germline CDR1 is SGHAT and CDR2 FQNNGV. V lost 1 base, J lost 1 base, and 7 bases lay in between. The CDR3 is 14 amino acids. The CDR3 here is CASSLGAQNTEAFF. The CDR3 DNA reads TGTGCCAGCAGCTTAGGGGCACAGAACACTGAAGCTTTCTTT.

The chain employs TRBV5-1 and TRBJ2-7, with 8 bases lining up with TRBD1. This CDR3 is 17 amino acids long. J lost 5 bases, V lost 3 bases, and 16 bases had no gene match. Looked up from germline, CDR1 is SGHRS and CDR2 is YFSETQ. In DNA, the CDR3 is TGCGCCAGCAGCTCGTGGGAGAGCGACAGGGGTAACCACGAGCAGTACTTC. This gives the protein CASSSWESDRGNHEQYF. Variable domain in full (rest from reference TRBV5-1 and TRBJ2-7): KAGVTQTPRYLIKTRGQQVTLSCSPISGHRSVSWYQQTPGQGLQFLFEYFSETQRNKGNFPGRFSGRQFSNSRSEMNVSTLELGDSALYLCASSSWESDRGNHEQYFGPGTRLTVT.

This clonotype came up many times. The CDR3 bases are TGTGCCAGCAGTCAGAGGGCCCCCTACGAGCAGTACTTC. Protein sequence: CASSQRAPYEQYF. The rearrangement links TRBV27 to TRBJ2-7; D perhaps matches TRBD2 (5 bases). Germline V CDR1 and CDR2: MNHEY, SMNVEV (reference sequence). Trimming left V 5 bases short and J 2 bases short, with 10 bases between. CDR3 length: 13 amino acids.

This clonotype occurred many times. The chain uses TRBV7-9 and TRBJ2-7; a possible D gene is TRBD2 (5 bases). This CDR3 is built from 13 residues. V was pared by 1 base and J by 7 bases, with 11 bases between. Germline CDR1 reads SEHNR; CDR2 reads FQNEAQ (reference sequence). The CDR3 sequence: CASSLGASGEQYF. The CDR3 coding sequence is TGTGCCAGCAGCTTAGGGGCCTCGGGGGAGCAGTACTTC.

This clonotype turned up a few times. The J gene is TRBJ2-1, the V gene TRBV4-2; a possible D gene is TRBD1 (5 bases). This CDR3 comprises 13 residues. Trimming cost V 1 base and J 5 bases, with 6 bases left between them. Germline CDR1 LGHNA, CDR2 YNFKEQ. The CDR3 region has the DNA TGTGCCAGCAGCCAAGGGACAAACAATGAGCAGTTCTTC. Translation gives CASSQGTNNEQFF.

This chain links TRBV12-3 or TRBV12-4 with TRBJ2-7, with unresolved D. The CDR3 sequence is 13 residues long. Trimming removed 5 bases from V and 7 bases from J, with 15 bases in between. Here the CDR3 DNA reads TGTGCCAGCAGTCCCACCCTCAGAGCAGAGCAGTACTTC. Its protein is CASSPTLRAEQYF.

The chain has TRBV4-2 and TRBJ1-3, with D perhaps matching TRBD1 (6 bases). The CDR3 consists of 15 residues. The V gene lost 3 bases and the J gene lost 2 bases, with 11 bases spanning the gap. Germline-derived CDR1 and CDR2 are LGHNA and YNFKEQ. The CDR3 is CASSQGGGTGNTIYF. The CDR3 DNA is TGTGCCAGCAGCCAGGGAGGGGGAACTGGAAACACCATATATTTT.

This chain joins TRBV5-1 and TRBJ1-6; D not resolved. Looked up from germline, CDR1 is SGHRS and CDR2 is YFSETQ. The CDR3 consists of 14 residues. V was trimmed by 1 base and J by 8 bases, leaving 10 bases between them. As DNA, the CDR3 is TGCGCCAGCAGCTTGAACGGGATAGATTCACCCCTCCACTTT. Residues: CASSLNGIDSPLHF.

This clonotype was seen a handful of times. The rearrangement uses TRBV2 and TRBJ1-2; D remains ambiguous. This CDR3 has 12 residues. Germline assignment: CDR1 SNHLY and CDR2 FYNNEI. V was shortened by 8 bases and J by 5 bases, with 12 bases between the two germline ends. CDR3 region: CASLGGEYGYTF. For the CDR3, the DNA is TGTGCCAGCCTGGGTGGAGAATATGGCTACACCTTC.